Included here is one TCR beta chain sequence, with context. The sample holds a few counts of this clonotype. Its recognized antigen is unknown. No per-base quality is available; no much larger clone lies one base away. In light of the paper, this sample's time point label describes: newly diagnosed GD, antithyroid drugs for less than 3 months. RNA was extracted from PBMCs in TRIzol for both TCR sequencing and RNA sequencing. The diagnosis of Graves' disease was made according to American Thyroid Association guidelines. Patients for the study were recruited at an endocrinology department in Xi'an, China. From each patient, approximately 9 milliliters of peripheral blood was collected into an EDTA anticoagulant tube. Ficoll Paque Plus density gradient separation was used to isolate PBMCs, and no additional T cell sorting was done. An Agilent 2100 Bioanalyzer and agarose gel were used to assess RNA quality, and a NanoDrop 2000 was used to measure RNA concentration.

This entry comes from a study of regulatory T cells in long-lasting Graves disease (dated by TCRdb to the early 2020s). Regarding the complete study: In the newly diagnosed Graves' disease group, patients had been taking antithyroid drugs for less than 3 months. Peripheral blood TCR sequencing and RNA sequencing compared persistent Graves' disease patients with newly diagnosed Graves' disease patients. The study took place in China and was registered as a clinical trial. A total of 33 samples underwent TCR sequencing, from around 13 patients with persistent Graves' disease and 20 patients with newly diagnosed Graves' disease.

The receptor library was made with multiplex PCR. TCRdb shows the sequencer as Illumina HiSeq 4000. To build TCR beta libraries, CDR3 regions were amplified by Arm-PCR using iRepertoire HTBI primers. PCR products were gel purified before sequencing. The original methods were these. Gene usage analysis of CDR3 amino acid clonotypes relied on the roughly 58 TRBV and 13 to 15 TRBJ segments identified across samples. COPE and FqMerger were used to merge the filtered high-quality paired reads into contigs. Contigs were aligned with BLAST to IMGT TRBV, TRBD and TRBJ reference genes, and CDR3 was defined per IMGT. Any clonotype with a frequency above 0.1% was classified as a highly expanded clone. Repertoire diversity was measured by Shannon entropy, and V-J evenness by the Gini coefficient. A clonotype found in more than one individual was treated as public. TCRdb trimmed the raw reads at Q25, called clones with MiXCR and kept productive beta chains. When rows share a CDR3 protein, they turn into one entry using the most common DNA and genes. What appears here as the V and J calls and clone size reflects TCRdb's work, not the paper's. The sample table records 400,000 to 500,000 distinct CDR3 sequences; roughly 17% of these occur just once. The ten largest make up around a tenth of the sample.

Broad study findings and their caveats: More public clonotypes were shared among persistent patients (around 3,000) than among newly diagnosed patients (roughly 1,000). Compared with newly diagnosed patients, patients with persistent Graves' disease had lower TCR Shannon entropy and fewer highly expanded clones, which suggests clonal expansion. The authors noted that the small sample size was a limitation that may lower accuracy. Only the TCR beta chain was sequenced and analyzed. Persistent disease showed preferential use of TRBV28, TRBJ1-2 and TRBJ2-5, whereas newly diagnosed disease favored TRBV20-1 and TRBJ2-1. Only peripheral blood was studied, because thyroid tissue, the primary lesion, was inaccessible.

CDR1 and CDR2 (LNHDA, SQIVND) derive from the germline V gene (reference sequence). Spanning cysteine to phenylalanine, the CDR3 consists of 15 amino acids. Only CDR3 DNA is held: 45 bases, read in frame from base 1. From V the trimming removes 5 bases and from J it removes 5 bases, while the gene matches leave 6 bases of the junction unaccounted for. These same records also appear under a second study, on T cells in Graves' hyperthyroidism and ophthalmopathy. The second paper further reports: Stable Graves' hyperthyroidism was defined as no progression to ophthalmopathy during 18 months of follow-up. The hyperthyroidism patients were between 18 and 65 years old and newly diagnosed, with a disease duration of less than 2 months. The study excluded patients with uncontrolled infections, other autoimmune diseases, pregnancy or lactation. Diagnoses were based on clinical symptoms, serum thyroxine and TRAb, thyroid ultrasound and orbital computed tomography. A first-round RT-PCR of the TCR CDR3 used the HTBI primer set with the Qiagen OneStep RT-PCR kit. Most expanded thyroid clonotypes (frequency above 0.001) were also found in blood, which suggests that blood repertoires may mirror thyroid immune responses. A 13 V-J signature model separated ophthalmopathy from stable hyperthyroidism, with approximately 86% sensitivity and 81.08% specificity in cross-validation and 80%/75% in testing. In validation, the model predicted progression to ophthalmopathy with just under 71% sensitivity and 72% to 75% specificity, a median of about 6.7 months before onset. To identify TCR V-J signatures that set the groups apart, the researchers used a discovery cohort of 90 to 100 patients, made up of fewer than 50 with Graves' ophthalmopathy and some 55 with stable Graves' hyperthyroidism. Whether ophthalmopathy could be predicted prospectively was tested in an independent validation cohort made up of about 20 hyperthyroidism patients plus 17 patients who later progressed to ophthalmopathy. The 100 discovery patients were randomly split 7:3 into training and test sets. The study also compared thyroid tissue and blood T-cell repertoires from about 6 Graves' hyperthyroidism patients. Following sampling, methimazole starting at 30 mg daily was given to hyperthyroidism patients, and high-dose intravenous methylprednisolone was given to ophthalmopathy patients. Libraries were constructed in a second round of multiplex PCR, after which size selection and purification were carried out. Libraries were sequenced paired-end with 100 bp reads on an Illumina HiSeq2000. SOAPnuke was used to process the raw data, removing reads that contained adapters or uncalled bases, had a mean Phred below 15, or lacked an exact match to the constant primer or identifier. COPE v1.2.5 was used to merge the high-quality paired reads, and each unique nucleotide sequence was defined as a clonotype. MiTCR v1.1 was used to align the clonotypes against IMGT TRBV, TRBD and TRBJ reference segments. Only V-J combinations with frequency above 0.0001, covering 99% to 99.2% of repertoires, were analysed. A TCS score was defined as the ratio of F50 (clonal expansion) to E x V (chaos), with BLOSUM62-based TCRdist applied between CDR3 peptides within each V-J. Welch's t-statistics and random forest reduced around 510 V-J features to 13, which were used in a naive Bayes classifier (R e1071). Sample size was not statistically predetermined, and investigators were not blinded to group allocation. The paper reports TCR Vbeta CDR3 sequencing of more than 120 peripheral blood samples: some 44 ophthalmopathy, fewer than 85 hyperthyroidism and around 17 progressor patients.

This specimen consisted of peripheral blood mononuclear cells (PBMCs), obtained at new diagnosis, from a patient treated with antithyroid drugs. This TCR was sampled from a woman between 25 and 40 years old with Graves disease. Donor details come from another sample of the same person, matched by shared clones. The chain couples TRBV19 to TRBJ2-7, with 13 bases aligning to TRBD2. The CDR3 region has the sequence CASSPKGLAGNEQYF. The sequenced DNA: TGTGCCAGTAGTCCGAAGGGACTAGCGGGAAACGAGCAGTACTTC.